This TCR beta chain was obtained from a study of cytomegalovirus exposure and HLA in healthy donors. PCR amplification relied on 60 Vbeta primers (plus 13 Jbeta primers). The protocol was immunoSEQ multiplex PCR, while the TCRdb copy is restricted to in-frame clones and leaves out a portion. The profile shows 120,000 or so clones, roughly a tenth of them singletons. Trimming took 5 bases from V and 8 from J, leaving 18 bases between them. The CDR3 is 14 residues long. The germline CDR1 and CDR2 sequences are SGHTA and FQGTGA. The chain links TRBV7-3 to TRBJ1-2; tentatively, D is TRBD1 (6 bases). Material for sequencing was PBMCs. This clonotype originated in a woman younger than 35 in good health and CMV-seropositive. The CDR3 sequence: CASSPGAGDRGYTF. The DNA of the CDR3 is TGTGCCAGCAGCCCGGGGGCGGGGGATAGGGGCTACACCTTC.